This paragraph reports one T cell receptor (beta chain). Its antigen is unknown. The data are from a study of blood T cells in healthy people across ages. Findings and caveats of the study: Underestimates were what the diversity estimates from one million T cells were considered to be.

Germline assignment: CDR1 ENHRY and CDR2 SYGVKD. The CDR3 is made up of 15 amino acids. The V gene lost 0 bases and the J gene lost 4 bases, with 12 bases spanning the gap. A J-beta primer mix and a sample-barcoded 5' primer were used in a second PCR of about 7 to 11 cycles. A 12-random-nucleotide template-switch adaptor tagged each cDNA molecule. TCRdb passed the 5' RACE reads through MiXCR, listing each CDR3 protein once. The sample lists approximately 1.5 million distinct CDR3 sequences; 35% to 45% were seen once. The clonotype originates from a woman under 30 in good health. The chain uses TRBV10-3 and TRBJ1-1, with D perhaps TRBD1 (6 bases). Specimen: blood. The CDR3 here is CAISESGGFTTEAFF. The CDR3 DNA reads as TGTGCCATCAGTGAGTCGGGGGGCTTCACCACTGAAGCTTTCTTT.